The T cell receptor (beta chain) described here comes from a study of beta chain features in type 1 diabetes. At the level of the study: The patient and healthy donor groups were comparable for age, gender and cell yields. Study results and limitations: Type 1 diabetes patients had TCRB CDR3s that were shorter (moderately but significantly so) in all four CD4+ subsets. Researchers reported that naive, central memory and Treg TCRB repertoires appeared more similar in patients than in healthy donors.

The CDR3 sequence is 13 residues long. The germline gives CDR1 SQVTM, CDR2 ANQGSEA. V lost 5 bases to trimming and J lost 8 bases; unmatched junction nucleotides: 9. As regards this clone: What it binds is unknown.

All of the isolated RNA was reverse transcribed, so expressed TCRB transcripts were sequenced. Using immunoSEQ multiplex PCR, the repertoire was profiled, and TCRdb retains in-frame clones only, with some absent. The repertoire holds over 150,000 clones, with 10% as singletons. The rearrangement joins TRBV29-1 to TRBJ1-2; the match to TRBD1 covers 9 bases. This TCR was sampled from a man aged 25-45 years with type 1 diabetes. Sequencing was done on a sample of central memory CD4+ T cells from blood. CDR3 residues: CSVSDRGGGGYTF. In DNA, the CDR3 is TGCAGCGTTAGCGACAGGGGGGGTGGAGGCTACACCTTC.